These 5 T cell receptor beta chains were sequenced from one sample in a study of blood T cells in healthy people across ages. Using a J-beta primer mix together with a sample-barcoded 5' primer, a second PCR was run for roughly 7 to 12 cycles. TCRdb reanalysed the 5' RACE reads using MiXCR and keeps one entry per CDR3 protein. The data contain some 800,000 distinct CDR3 sequences, 20% to 30% of them singletons. The same data also went into a second study, on T cells of mothers and their children.

The specimen sequenced was blood. The source is a boy younger than 18 in good health.

The V gene is TRBV29-1, the J gene TRBJ2-3, with no clear D. The CDR3 is 11 amino acids. Germline V gene data show CDR1 as SQVTM and CDR2 as ANQGSEA. The V and J ends lost 6 bases and 4 bases respectively, with 8 bases between them. CDR3 residues: CSVNAPDTQYF. In DNA form, the CDR3 reads TGCAGCGTCAACGCACCAGATACGCAGTATTTT.

On this clonotype: One end of the junction fails to match germline, which may point to a read error. This chain joins TRBV28 and TRBJ2-5, with no clear D. Germline V gene sequence: CDR1 MDHEN, CDR2 SYDVKM. The CDR3 spans 16 residues. Here the CDR3 DNA reads TGTGCCGGCAGTCCCGGAGCAACGGAAGTTCAAGAGACCCAGTACTTC. Its protein is CAGSPGATEVQETQYF.

In DNA form, the CDR3 reads TGTGCCAGCAGCTCCACGGACAGCTACAATGAGCAGTTCTTC. Its protein is CASSSTDSYNEQFF. This chain connects TRBV5-4 to TRBJ2-1, with D perhaps TRBD1 (6 bases). From germline, CDR1 is SGHNT and CDR2 YYREEE (reference sequence). The germline V and J ends were trimmed by 3 bases and 3 bases, with 10 bases remaining between them. This CDR3 has 14 amino acids. Full variable domain (outside the CDR3, taken from reference TRBV5-4 and TRBJ2-1): ETGVTQSPTHLIKTRGQQVTLRCSSQSGHNTVSWYQQALGQGPQFIFQYYREEENGRGNFPPRFSGLQFPNYSSELNVNALELDDSALYLCASSSTDSYNEQFFGPGTRLTVL.

V and J are TRBV28 and TRBJ2-3, with D uncertain. Germline loops: CDR1 MDHEN, CDR2 SYDVKM. Deletions cut 2 bases from V and 0 bases from J, with 9 bases between. This CDR3 comprises 15 residues. CDR3: CASSLDPSSTDTQYF. The CDR3 coding sequence is TGTGCCAGCAGTTTAGACCCCTCTAGCACAGATACGCAGTATTTT.

This chain uses TRBV4-3 with TRBJ1-2; no reliable D call. Trimming took 1 base from V and 3 from J, leaving 9 bases between them. The CDR3 has 14 amino acids. The germline V gene encodes CDR1 LGHNA and CDR2 YSLEER. The CDR3 DNA sequence: TGCGCCAGCAGCCAAGTGGGAGGAGACTATGGCTACACCTTC. Its protein product is CASSQVGGDYGYTF.